These 24 T cell receptor beta chains were all obtained from the same sample, sequenced in a study of shared clonotypes between healthy human individuals. Sequenced by immunoSEQ multiplex PCR; TCRdb stores in-frame clones only, minus some. The sample has some 1.5 million clones, approximately 97% seen once; the top ten hold about 1%. Sequencing input: naive CD4+ T cells sorted from blood. The subset here: CD45RA+ positively selected. Receptor source: a man younger than 40 in good health.

The V call is TRBV15, the J call TRBJ2-1; D remains ambiguous. Trimming pared 0 bases from V and 0 bases from J, leaving 9 bases between. The CDR3 is 16 amino acids. Germline V gene data show CDR1 as LNHNV and CDR2 as YYDKDF (reference sequence). CDR3 nucleotide sequence: TGTGCCACCAGCAGAGATAAAGTTAGCTCCTACAATGAGCAGTTCTTC. Encoded protein: CATSRDKVSSYNEQFF.

The sample holds a few counts of this clone. The rearrangement uses TRBV19 and TRBJ2-7; 7 bases map to TRBD1. Per the germline V gene, CDR1 is LNHDA and CDR2 is SQIVND (reference sequence). CDR3 length: 12 amino acids. V lost 6 bases, J lost 12 bases, and 11 bases stayed unmatched. The chain's CDR3 is CASSPLGGQMYF. Here the CDR3 DNA reads TGTGCCAGTAGCCCCCTAGGGGGACAGATGTACTTC.

The V and J genes are TRBV6-6 and TRBJ2-1; 7 nucleotides match TRBD1. The V and J ends lost 5 bases and 8 bases, in that order; junction bases with no gene match: 6. The germline gives CDR1 MNHNY, CDR2 SVGAGI (reference sequence). The CDR3 is 13 amino acids. The CDR3 DNA sequence: TGTGCCAGCAGTCAAAACAGGGGTCATGAGCAGTTCTTC. It encodes CASSQNRGHEQFF.

The count of this clone is one. This chain joins TRBV28 and TRBJ2-3, with 13 positions matching TRBD2. CDR1 is MDHEN and CDR2 is SYDVKM in the germline V gene. J lost 5 bases, V lost 4 bases, and 12 bases had no gene match. The CDR3 totals 18 residues. In DNA form, the CDR3 reads TGTGCCAGCAGTTCCCATGTAGGACTAGCGGGAGTTGGAGATACGCAGTATTTT. It encodes CASSSHVGLAGVGDTQYF. Looking up the rest from reference TRBV28 and TRBJ2-3 gives the full variable domain: DVKVTQSSRYLVKRTGEKVFLECVQDMDHENMFWYRQDPGLGLRLIYFSYDVKMKEKGDIPEGYSVSREKKERFSLILESASTNQTSMYLCASSSHVGLAGVGDTQYFGPGTRLTVL.

The chain uses TRBV18 and TRBJ2-1; tentative D call: TRBD1 (5 bases). Trimming cost V 6 bases and J 2 bases, with 14 bases left between them. Germline-derived CDR1 and CDR2 are KGHSH and LQKENI. CDR3 length: 15 amino acids. CDR3 sequence (DNA): TGTGCCAGCTCGGACATGGTGGGTACCTACAATGAGCAGTTCTTC. Its translation: CASSDMVGTYNEQFF.

CDR3 sequence reads: CASSPVGEIYEQYF. The CDR3 coding sequence is TGTGCCAGCAGCCCAGTAGGGGAGATCTACGAGCAGTACTTC. The chain is built from TRBV27 and TRBJ2-7, with D possibly called TRBD1 or TRBD2 (5 bases each). The germline gives CDR1 MNHEY, CDR2 SMNVEV (reference sequence). The CDR3 sequence is 14 residues long. V lost 6 bases and J 3 bases, leaving 15 bases between the germline ends.

This sequence joins TRBV7-9 and TRBJ2-2, with TRBD1 identical over 9 bases. The CDR3 spans 19 residues. Germline CDR1 reads SEHNR; CDR2 reads FQNEAQ (reference sequence). V trimming: 4 bases; J trimming: 5 bases; junction bases outside the gene matches: 17. The CDR3 DNA reads TGTGCCAGCAGCTCCTCTCCCCCGACAGGGGGGTTTGTAACCGGGGAGCTGTTTTTT. Its protein is CASSSSPPTGGFVTGELFF. Full variable domain (missing parts from reference TRBV7-9 and TRBJ2-2): DTGVSQNPRHKITKRGQNVTFRCDPISEHNRLYWYRQTLGQGPEFLTYFQNEAQLEKSRLLSDRFSAERPKGSFSTLEIQRTEQGDSAMYLCASSSSPPTGGFVTGELFFGEGSRLTVL.

CDR3 coding DNA: TGTGCCACCACTACGGCGGGACAGGACTACACCGGGGAGCTGTTTTTT. Protein sequence: CATTTAGQDYTGELFF. V is TRBV28 and J is TRBJ2-2, with 8 bases lining up with TRBD1. Germline values: CDR1 MDHEN, CDR2 SYDVKM. The CDR3 has 16 amino acids. J lost 3 bases, V lost 10 bases, and 13 bases had no gene match. Filled out from reference TRBV28 and TRBJ2-2, the complete variable domain reads DVKVTQSSRYLVKRTGEKVFLECVQDMDHENMFWYRQDPGLGLRLIYFSYDVKMKEKGDIPEGYSVSREKKERFSLILESASTNQTSMYLCATTTAGQDYTGELFFGEGSRLTVL.

V usage is TRBV11-2 and J usage is TRBJ1-3; TRBD1 agrees at 9 bases. The ends lost 2 bases at V and 8 bases at J; junction bases unmatched: 7. CDR1 and CDR2 from the germline V gene are SGHAT and FQNNGV. This CDR3 is built from 15 residues. The CDR3 loop is CASSLNRDRVDTIYF. The CDR3 DNA follows: TGTGCCAGCAGCTTAAACCGGGACAGGGTGGACACCATATATTTT.

The chain employs TRBV6-4 and TRBJ1-2; 7 bases align to TRBD1. Trimming took 6 bases from V and 2 from J; bases not matched to a gene: 6. The CDR3 covers 14 residues. CDR1 and CDR2 (germline): MRHNA, SNTAGT. The CDR3 loop reads CASRPDRLNYGYTF. CDR3 DNA sequence: TGTGCCAGCAGGCCGGACAGGCTAAACTATGGCTACACCTTC.

This chain uses TRBV28 with TRBJ1-5; D call uncertain. The CDR3 is made up of 13 amino acids. Germline values: CDR1 MDHEN, CDR2 SYDVKM. Trimming stripped 5 bases from V and 11 bases from J, with 16 bases between. DNA for the CDR3: TGTGCCAGCAGTCCCCCGAAGCGGTTGACCCAGCATTTT. Encoded protein: CASSPPKRLTQHF.

The chain recombines TRBV5-1 with TRBJ2-1, with a possible D match to TRBD1 (8 bases). V dropped 0 bases and J dropped 3 bases, with 13 bases sitting between them. Germline CDR1 is SGHRS and CDR2 is YFSETQ. This CDR3 comprises 16 residues. CDR3 region: CASSLEDRDYYNEQFF. CDR3 in DNA: TGCGCCAGCAGCTTGGAGGACAGGGACTACTACAATGAGCAGTTCTTC.

The chain couples TRBV5-1 to TRBJ2-1; a possible D gene is TRBD2 (5 bases). This CDR3 region has 18 residues. Germline CDR1 and CDR2: SGHRS and YFSETQ. V was clipped by 0 bases and J by 4 bases, with 20 bases between them. The CDR3 DNA reads TGCGCCAGCAGCTTGGGAGGGTCGGTGGACGCTAGTTACAATGAGCAGTTCTTC. It is translated as CASSLGGSVDASYNEQFF.

The rearrangement joins TRBV5-1 to TRBJ2-1; TRBD1 matches at 7 bases. This CDR3 is built from 17 residues. Looked up from germline, CDR1 is SGHRS and CDR2 is YFSETQ. The J segment lost 0 bases and the V segment lost 1 base, leaving 7 bases of the junction unmatched. The CDR3 DNA follows: TGCGCCAGCAGCTTGAGGTCAGGGGGAAGCTCCTACAATGAGCAGTTCTTC. This gives the protein CASSLRSGGSSYNEQFF.

The rearrangement uses TRBV9 and TRBJ2-7; TRBD2 matches 13 bases. The CDR3 spans 15 residues. Germline V gives CDR1 SGDLS, CDR2 YYNGEE. V shed 3 bases, J shed 0 bases, and the junction held 0 bases outside the gene matches. CDR3 amino acids: CASSGTSGSSYEQYF. DNA for the CDR3: TGTGCCAGCAGCGGGACTAGCGGGAGCTCCTACGAGCAGTACTTC.

This clone showed up just once. The chain employs TRBV25-1 and TRBJ2-1; 7 bases match TRBD2. CDR1 is MGHDK, CDR2 SYGVNS, per germline. Losses at the gene ends were 2 bases for V and 4 bases for J; bases not matched to a gene: 5. This CDR3 is 15 amino acids long. In DNA, the CDR3 is TGTGCCAGCAGTGAAACCGGGAGGCGGTACAATGAGCAGTTCTTC. Its translation is CASSETGRRYNEQFF. The full variable domain, with the rest looked up from reference TRBV25-1 and TRBJ2-1, is EADIYQTPRYLVIGTGKKITLECSQTMGHDKMYWYQQDPGMELHLIHYSYGVNSTEKGDLSSESTVSRIRTEHFPLTLESARPSHTSQYLCASSETGRRYNEQFFGPGTRLTVL.

This clone occurred once. The J gene is TRBJ2-5, the V gene TRBV10-1; maybe TRBD2 (5 bases). CDR3 length: 14 residues. V was clipped by 1 base and J by 7 bases, with 13 bases between them. Germline V gene data show CDR1 as WNHNN and CDR2 as SYGVQD (reference sequence). The CDR3 reads CASSEYASAGTQYF. CDR3 nucleotide sequence: TGCGCCAGCAGTGAGTACGCCAGCGCGGGGACCCAGTACTTC.

The J gene is TRBJ2-7, the V gene TRBV11-2; 9 nucleotides line up with TRBD1. V lost 5 bases to trimming and J lost 4 bases; unmatched junction nucleotides: 12. The CDR3 covers 16 residues. Germline CDR1 is SGHAT and CDR2 is FQNNGV. CDR3 loop: CASSESKQGAWYEQYF. The CDR3 DNA reads TGTGCCAGCAGCGAGAGTAAACAGGGGGCATGGTACGAGCAGTACTTC.

The sample holds one count of this clone. This chain uses TRBV10-3 with TRBJ1-2; the D gene is possibly TRBD1 (6 bases). Germline CDR1 and CDR2: ENHRY and SYGVKD. The CDR3 sequence is 16 residues long. The V end lost 8 bases, the J end lost 0 bases, and 19 bases lay between the germline ends. For the CDR3, the DNA is TGTGCCATCGGAAGCCGGGACACAACCGCTAACTATGGCTACACCTTC. It specifies CAIGSRDTTANYGYTF.

J is TRBJ2-2 and V is TRBV6-1; perhaps TRBD2 as D (6 bases). Per the germline V gene, CDR1 is MNHNS and CDR2 is SASEGT. V lost 8 bases to trimming and J lost 5 bases, with 18 bases between them. The CDR3 has 15 residues. The CDR3 DNA sequence: TGTGCCAGCCGGGAGACGAAGGGTAGGACCGGGGAGCTGTTTTTT. The encoded protein is CASRETKGRTGELFF.

This chain uses TRBV5-4 with TRBJ2-2; D ambiguous. Germline assignment: CDR1 SGHNT and CDR2 YYREEE (reference sequence). The CDR3 length is 15 residues. V dropped 0 bases and J dropped 6 bases, with 12 bases sitting between them. The CDR3 DNA is TGTGCCAGCAGCTTGGAGAGGTTTCGGGCCGGGGAGCTGTTTTTT. This translates into CASSLERFRAGELFF.

The CDR3 nucleotides read TGTGCCAGCAGCTTAGAGAGGGTAGGAGGGGCAGATACGCAGTATTTT. It encodes CASSLERVGGADTQYF. J is TRBJ2-3 and V is TRBV7-2; TRBD2 is a possible D gene (6 bases). The CDR3 is 16 residues long. The V end was cut by 1 base, the J end by 4 bases, with 15 bases between. CDR1 and CDR2 from the germline V gene are SGHTA and FQGNSA.

The chain is built from TRBV6-1 and TRBJ2-7; D assignment may be TRBD1 or TRBD2 (6 bases each). The V end was cut by 6 bases, the J end by 0 bases, with 15 bases between. Germline CDR1 and CDR2: MNHNS and SASEGT. The CDR3 is 15 amino acids. The DNA for the CDR3 is TGTGCCAGCAGCGCCCAAGGGGGGCCCTCCTACGAGCAGTACTTC. Residues: CASSAQGGPSYEQYF.

The V gene is TRBV10-3, the J gene TRBJ1-3; the match to TRBD1 covers 7 bases. The CDR3 sequence is 13 residues long. Germline V gene data show CDR1 as ENHRY and CDR2 as SYGVKD. After removal of 8 bases from V and 2 bases from J, the junction contained 3 bases not matched to a gene. DNA for the CDR3: TGTGCCATCGGAACAGGGGCTGGAAACACCATATATTTT. It specifies CAIGTGAGNTIYF.